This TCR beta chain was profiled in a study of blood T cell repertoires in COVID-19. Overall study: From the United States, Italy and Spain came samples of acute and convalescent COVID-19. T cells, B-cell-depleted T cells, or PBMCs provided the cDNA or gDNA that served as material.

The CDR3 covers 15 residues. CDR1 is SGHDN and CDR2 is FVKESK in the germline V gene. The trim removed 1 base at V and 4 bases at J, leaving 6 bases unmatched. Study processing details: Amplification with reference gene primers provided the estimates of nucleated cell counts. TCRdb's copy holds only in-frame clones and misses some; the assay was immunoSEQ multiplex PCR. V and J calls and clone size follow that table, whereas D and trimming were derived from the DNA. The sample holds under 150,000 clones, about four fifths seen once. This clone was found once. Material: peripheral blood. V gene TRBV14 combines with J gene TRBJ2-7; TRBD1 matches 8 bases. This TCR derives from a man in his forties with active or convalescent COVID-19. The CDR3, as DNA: TGTGCCAGCAGCCAAGGGAGGACAGGGTTGTACGAGCAGTACTTC. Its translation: CASSQGRTGLYEQYF.